A single sample gave rise to the 25 T cell receptor beta chains below, sequenced in a study of blood T cells in healthy people across ages. A second PCR of 7 to 11 cycles used a sample-barcoded 5' primer and a J-beta primer mix. One entry per CDR3 protein, called by TCRdb with MiXCR from the 5' RACE reads. The sample includes about 1.6 million distinct CDR3 sequences, about 35% seen only once; the top ten take approximately 11%. What was sequenced was blood. These receptors came from a woman aged 25 to 39 in good health.

The count of this clonotype is one. This may be a read error, as it is one base from a much larger clone. This chain uses TRBV30 with TRBJ2-1, with D perhaps given as TRBD1 or TRBD2 (5 bases each). Germline V gene lookup returns CDR1 GTSNPN and CDR2 SVGIG (reference sequence). The V and J ends lost 0 bases and 0 bases respectively, with 12 bases between them. The CDR3 length is 16 residues. The CDR3 DNA follows: TGTGCCTGGAGTGTACCGGGGCCAAGCTCCTACAATGAGCAGTTCTTC. Protein: CAWSVPGPSSYNEQFF.

V usage is TRBV20-1 and J usage is TRBJ1-1; D is uncertain. V gave up 1 base and J gave up 2 bases, with 8 bases separating them. Germline CDR1 DFQATT, CDR2 SNEGSKA (reference sequence). CDR3 length: 13 residues. The CDR3 region has the DNA TGCAGTGCTAGAGTGCTGATAAACACTGAAGCTTTCTTT. It encodes CSARVLINTEAFF.

This clonotype appeared a few times. This chain uses TRBV12-3 or TRBV12-4 with TRBJ2-6; TRBD1 agrees at 7 bases. V shed 6 bases and J 1 base; nucleotides not matched to a gene: 12. The length of the CDR3 is 18 residues. The CDR3 loop is CASSSGRGRFSGANVLTF. CDR3 sequence (DNA): TGTGCCAGCAGCAGCGGCAGGGGGAGATTTTCTGGGGCCAACGTCCTGACTTTC.

This clonotype was seen repeatedly, ten times or more. The chain joins TRBV10-3 to TRBJ2-7, with D perhaps being TRBD1 or TRBD2 (5 bases each). Germline lookup yields CDR1 ENHRY and CDR2 SYGVKD. The V and J ends lost 8 bases and 3 bases respectively, with 17 bases between them. CDR3 length: 14 residues. The CDR3 region has the DNA TGTGCCATCGCAGGTGAGGGGCGAAACTACGAGCAGTACTTC. This gives the protein CAIAGEGRNYEQYF.

The V call is TRBV2, the J call TRBJ2-2; D is perhaps TRBD1 (5 bases). CDR1 and CDR2 (germline): SNHLY, FYNNEI. The length of the CDR3 is 13 residues. V shed 11 bases and J shed 5 bases, with 15 bases lying between them. The CDR3 sequence: CAPGDSETGELFF. CDR3 sequence (DNA): TGTGCCCCAGGAGACAGTGAGACCGGGGAGCTGTTTTTT.

V is TRBV7-6 and J is TRBJ2-5, with 12 bases aligning to TRBD2. The CDR3 contains 15 residues. CDR1 is SGHVS and CDR2 is FNYEAQ in the germline V gene. V shed 5 bases and J 5 bases; nucleotides not matched to a gene: 6. The CDR3 spells CASSASGGAVETQYF. In DNA form, the CDR3 reads TGTGCCAGCAGCGCTAGCGGGGGGGCGGTGGAGACCCAGTACTTC.

This clonotype showed up just a few times. The rearrangement uses TRBV6-1 and TRBJ1-5, with 7 bases matching TRBD1. The CDR3 has 20 amino acids. Germline CDR1 is MNHNS and CDR2 is SASEGT. J lost 0 bases, V lost 0 bases, and 14 bases had no gene match. The CDR3 DNA is TGTGCCAGCAGTGAAGCTTGGGGACAGACTCTTATTTATAGCAATCAGCCCCAGCATTTT. It encodes CASSEAWGQTLIYSNQPQHF.

Regarding this clonotype: One end of the junction varies from germline; a read error may be responsible. The J gene is TRBJ2-3, the V gene TRBV27; 7 bases map to TRBD2. The CDR3 totals 16 residues. Germline V lookup: CDR1 MNHEY, CDR2 SMNVEV (reference sequence). The CDR3 DNA reads TGTGCCAGCAGTTTATACGAGGGACTACACACAGATACGCACTATTTT. Residues: CASSLYEGLHTDTHYF.

This clonotype has ten or more counts. The J gene is TRBJ1-2, the V gene TRBV5-1; D remains ambiguous. The CDR3 sequence is 14 residues long. Germline loops: CDR1 SGHRS, CDR2 YFSETQ. V lost 1 base and J 8 bases, leaving 15 bases between the germline ends. The CDR3, as DNA: TGCGCCAGCAGCTTGTCTGACCCCGCGGCCGGCTACACCTTC. Translated, it gives CASSLSDPAAGYTF.

This clonotype was counted only a few times. This chain uses TRBV20-1 with TRBJ2-5; 9 bases are a match to TRBD1. With 5 bases clipped from V and 11 bases from J, the junction kept 12 bases outside the gene matches. This CDR3 comprises 13 residues. CDR1 DFQATT and CDR2 SNEGSKA come from the germline V gene (reference sequence). CDR3 nucleotide sequence: TGCAGTGCTCTAACCGGGACAGGGAGAGAGCAGTACTTC. As protein: CSALTGTGREQYF.

To note about this clonotype: This may be a read error: a much more frequent sequence differs by one nucleotide. CDR3 in amino acids: CSVSQGGAREEQYF. For the CDR3, the DNA is TGCAGCGTGAGCCAGGGAGGGGCGAGGGAGGAGCAGTACTTC. V is TRBV29-1 and J is TRBJ2-7; 7 positions agree with TRBD2. The germline gives CDR1 SQVTM, CDR2 ANQGSEA. The CDR3 covers 14 residues. V shed 6 bases and J 7 bases; nucleotides not matched to a gene: 15.

This clonotype came up many times. The rearrangement joins TRBV29-1 to TRBJ2-7, with D tentatively TRBD1 or TRBD2 (5 bases each). CDR3 length equals 13 residues. CDR1 and CDR2 (germline): SQVTM, ANQGSEA. Trimming stripped 7 bases from V and 2 bases from J, with 15 bases between. CDR3 region: CSASTGPAYEQYF. CDR3 in DNA: TGCAGCGCCTCCACGGGACCCGCCTACGAGCAGTACTTC.

This clonotype was counted a few times. The rearrangement links TRBV7-8 to TRBJ2-2; 10 bases align to TRBD2. Trimming took 5 bases from V and 6 from J; bases not matched to a gene: 9. Germline CDR1 and CDR2: SGHVS and FQNEAQ. The CDR3 spans 16 residues. CDR3 residues: CASSTGLAVRSGELFF. The CDR3 DNA reads as TGTGCCAGCAGCACCGGACTAGCGGTTCGATCCGGGGAGCTGTTTTTT.

There are many counts of this clonotype. This rearrangement joins TRBV12-3 or TRBV12-4 to TRBJ2-1, with D unclear. The CDR3 is made up of 13 amino acids. Trimming removed 3 bases from V and 6 bases from J, with 9 bases in between. CDR3 sequence reads: CASSLERTNEQFF. CDR3 DNA sequence: TGTGCCAGCAGTTTGGAGCGTACCAATGAGCAGTTCTTC.

The chain joins TRBV5-1 to TRBJ2-7, with D possibly called TRBD1 or TRBD2 (5 bases each). The J call may be faulty, since TRBJ2-5 better matches the DNA end. This CDR3 spans 15 amino acids. Germline V gives CDR1 SGHRS, CDR2 YFSETQ. CDR3 region: CASSSLGVPAETQYF. The CDR3 region has the DNA TGCGCCAGCAGCTCCTTGGGGGTACCGGCAGAGACCCAGTACTTC.

This clonotype has a handful of counts. The gene calls are TRBV12-3 or TRBV12-4 and TRBJ2-1; unclear D gene. This CDR3 has 13 amino acids. Trimming cost V 5 bases and J 7 bases, with 12 bases left between them. For the CDR3, the DNA is TGTGCCAGCAGTAGCAGCGACTTTAATGAGCAGTTCTTC. It specifies CASSSSDFNEQFF.

The chain has TRBV7-6 and TRBJ2-3; maybe TRBD1 (6 bases). Trimming stripped 2 bases from V and 4 bases from J, with 10 bases between. From germline, CDR1 is SGHVS and CDR2 FNYEAQ. The CDR3 loop spans 14 amino acids. This CDR3 is CASSLTHRADTQYF. The CDR3 DNA reads as TGTGCCAGCAGCTTAACCCACAGGGCAGATACGCAGTATTTT.

V gene TRBV2 combines with J gene TRBJ2-5; D perhaps matches TRBD2 (6 bases). The J call may be faulty, since TRBJ2-7 better matches the DNA end. Germline CDR1 reads SNHLY; CDR2 reads FYNNEI. There are 14 residues in the CDR3. The CDR3 reads CASSEGLVTYEQYF. In DNA, the CDR3 is TGTGCCAGCAGTGAGGGACTTGTTACCTACGAGCAGTACTTC.

This clonotype was recorded a few times. The chain has TRBV4-1 and TRBJ2-1; maybe TRBD1 (6 bases). This CDR3 has 15 residues. The V gene's germline CDR1 is MGHRA and CDR2 YSYEKL. With 2 bases removed from V and 15 bases from J, the gap between germline ends came to 23 bases. The CDR3 region has the DNA TGCGCCAGCAGCCAACCTACTGATGGGGGCCCGGGGAGGTTCTTC. This codes for CASSQPTDGGPGRFF.

V usage is TRBV20-1 and J usage is TRBJ1-2; 9 bases line up with TRBD1. This CDR3 has 17 amino acids. Germline V gives CDR1 DFQATT, CDR2 SNEGSKA (reference sequence). CDR3 in DNA: TGCGGGATCTTACAACCATCACAGGGGGCGGCTTACTATGGCTACACCTTC. This gives the protein CGILQPSQGAAYYGYTF.

The chain uses TRBV4-1 and TRBJ2-1; possible D gene TRBD1, 6 bases. Trimming stripped 4 bases from V and 2 bases from J, with 21 bases between. From germline, CDR1 is MGHRA and CDR2 YSYEKL. The CDR3 has 18 residues. The CDR3 nucleotides are TGCGCCAGCAGCCCACAAGGAGGTCCAGGGGAGACCTACAATGAGCAGTTCTTC. Its protein is CASSPQGGPGETYNEQFF.

Remarks on this clonotype: A much larger clone lies one base from this, so it may be a read error. V gene TRBV29-1 combines with J gene TRBJ2-3; D is unclear. Trimming stripped 3 bases from V and 10 bases from J, with 5 bases between. There are 9 residues in the CDR3. CDR1 and CDR2 (germline): SQVTM, ANQGSEA. This CDR3 reads CSVEDAQYF. CDR3 in DNA: TGCAGCGTTGAGGATGCGCAGTATTTT.

The chain uses TRBV7-9 and TRBJ2-5; weak D call: TRBD1 (6 bases). CDR3 length: 16 amino acids. Looked up from germline, CDR1 is SEHNR and CDR2 is FQNEAQ (reference sequence). V shed 1 base and J shed 5 bases, with 17 bases lying between them. The CDR3 spells CASSLDGAGAGETQYF. The CDR3 DNA follows: TGTGCCAGCAGCTTAGACGGGGCAGGGGCCGGGGAGACCCAGTACTTC.

This clonotype appeared a few times. The V gene is TRBV12-3 or TRBV12-4, the J gene TRBJ1-1; D is unclear. V was trimmed by 6 bases and J by 2 bases, leaving 7 bases between them. The CDR3 sequence is 12 residues long. In DNA form, the CDR3 reads TGTGCCAGCAGAGTTGGAAACACTGAAGCTTTCTTT. Its translation is CASRVGNTEAFF.

The V and J genes are TRBV30 and TRBJ2-1, with D unclear. The CDR3 totals 11 residues. Germline CDR1 reads GTSNPN; CDR2 reads SVGIG (reference sequence). Deletions cut 2 bases from V and 8 bases from J, with 7 bases between. As DNA, the CDR3 is TGTGCCTGGAGTACCCGGGATGAGCAGTTCTTC. It specifies CAWSTRDEQFF.